The rows below give T cell receptor beta chains drawn from one sample of a study of T-cell memory formation after mild COVID-19. TCRdb re-called the 5' RACE reads with MiXCR, one entry per CDR3 protein. Of about 140,000 distinct CDR3 sequences in the sample, 11% to 15% are singletons; the top ten hold about 29%. The sample was PBMCs or a T cell subset sorted from them (not recorded which). All receptors derive from an adult woman who had mild COVID-19 (a few samples of this study predate the infection). Cell type and time point are not known. Both conserved end residues are part of each CDR3. Each record gives: D gene, V gene, J gene, clone size, CDR3 length, CDR3 DNA, CDR3 protein. D genes are given only for firm matches. Clone size is given for some rows only: seen once, a few or many times, or a class if the clone is expanded.

TRBD1	TRBV5-1	TRBJ1-1	many	13	TGCGCCAGCTTTCAGGGGGGGAATACTGAAGCTTTCTTT	CASFQGGNTEAFF
TRBD1	TRBV5-4	TRBJ2-1	.	17	TGTGCCAGCAGTCCGTCTCCGGGACAGGGGATGTTATTGGAGCAGTTCTTC	CASSPSPGQGMLLEQFF
TRBD2	TRBV19	TRBJ2-1	.	15	TGTGCCAGTAGTATAGTAGCGGGACCTTACAATGAGCAGTTCTTC	CASSIVAGPYNEQFF
.	TRBV23-1	TRBJ2-2	.	15	TGCGCCAGCAGTCGATGGGGGTCGAGCACCGGGGAGCTGTTTTTT	CASSRWGSSTGELFF
.	TRBV5-1	TRBJ2-1	few	16	TGCGCCAGCAGCCCTGATCTAGCCGGACTTAGGGGTGAGCAGTTCTTC	CASSPDLAGLRGEQFF
.	TRBV6-5	TRBJ2-3	.	17	TGTGCCAGCAGTTACTCATGGGCCGGGCCAACCACAGATACGCAGTATTTT	CASSYSWAGPTTDTQYF
.	TRBV4-2	TRBJ2-7	.	14	TGTGCCAGCAGCCAAGACCTAGTCACCTACGAGCAGTACTTC	CASSQDLVTYEQYF
.	TRBV3-1	TRBJ1-5	few	14	TGTGCCAGCAGCCTCAGGGTTGGGAATCAGCCCCAGCATTTT	CASSLRVGNQPQHF
TRBD1	TRBV5-5	TRBJ1-5	.	15	TGTGCCAGCAGCGGGGGACAGGATAGTAATCAGCCCCAGCATTTT	CASSGGQDSNQPQHF
TRBD1	TRBV19	TRBJ2-3	.	15	TGTGCCAGTAGTATCCGGGACAGCCCCAAAGATACGCAGTATTTT	CASSIRDSPKDTQYF
.	TRBV4-1	TRBJ2-1	few	17	TGCGCCAGCAGCCAAGCCCTCCTAGTCTCCCGAAACAATGAGCAGTTCTTC	CASSQALLVSRNNEQFF
.	TRBV4-1	TRBJ1-4	few	15	TGCGCCAGCAGCCAGCTTACAGGGTACAACGAAAAACTGTTTTTT	CASSQLTGYNEKLFF
.	TRBV21-1	TRBJ2-1	many	17	TGTGCCAGCAGCAAAGCGCTTGATAGCGGGAGAGGTTATGAGCAGTTCTTC	CASSKALDSGRGYEQFF
TRBD2	TRBV4-1	TRBJ2-7	few	15	TGCGCCAGCAGCCCCTTTAGCGGGAGCCAGTACGAGCAGTACTTC	CASSPFSGSQYEQYF
.	TRBV19	TRBJ2-3	.	15	TGTGCCAGTAGTATGTCAGGGGCCGGCGGAGATACGCAGTATTTT	CASSMSGAGGDTQYF
TRBD1	TRBV4-1	TRBJ2-5	few	16	TGCGCCAGCAGCCAAGAAACCGGGACAGCTCAAGAGACCCAGTACTTC	CASSQETGTAQETQYF
.	TRBV29-1	TRBJ2-7	few	13	TGCAGCGCCCAGGACAGCCCTCTGATCGAGCAGTACTTC	CSAQDSPLIEQYF
.	TRBV4-1	TRBJ1-5	.	15	TGCGCCAGCAGCCAAGAGGCAGAAGTCAATCAGCCCCAGCATTTT	CASSQEAEVNQPQHF
.	TRBV11-2	TRBJ2-3	once	18	TGTGCCAGCAGCTTTGATGGGTACGGAGGGGCTAGCACAGATACGCAGTATTTT	CASSFDGYGGASTDTQYF
TRBD1	TRBV7-9	TRBJ1-1	.	13	TGTGCTGGGCGGCGGGACAGTGACACTGAAGCTTTCTTT	CAGRRDSDTEAFF
.	TRBV27	TRBJ1-1	few	13	TGTGCCAGCAGTTTATCGGGCTGGACTGAAGCTTTCTTT	CASSLSGWTEAFF
.	TRBV9	TRBJ1-1	many	16	TGTGCCAGCAGCGTAGATGGGACCCCAGGAGACACTGAAGCTTTCTTT	CASSVDGTPGDTEAFF
TRBD1	TRBV4-1	TRBJ2-1	few	17	TGCGCCAGCAGCCAAGATCCGGGACAGGGTTGGAGCAATGAGCAGTTCTTC	CASSQDPGQGWSNEQFF
.	TRBV7-9	TRBJ2-7	.	14	TGTGCCAGCAGCGGCCGGGACATCTCCTACGAGCAGTACTTC	CASSGRDISYEQYF
TRBD1	TRBV9	TRBJ1-2	.	14	TGTGCCAGCAGCCAACCAGGACAGGTCTATGGCTACACCTTC	CASSQPGQVYGYTF
.	TRBV3-1	TRBJ1-2	few	16	TGTGCCAGCAGCCTCGCGCCCCAAACAGGAATCTATGGCTACACCTTC	CASSLAPQTGIYGYTF